Following are 28 T cell receptor beta chains from one sample sequenced in a study of STAT3 mutations in large granular lymphocyte leukemia. Study outcomes and limitations: Every T-cell large granular lymphocyte leukemia patient had at least one immunodominant TCR beta clonotype.

These receptors' antigens are unknown. Data came from immunoSEQ multiplex PCR; TCRdb stores just in-frame clones and leaves some out. In the table there are about 39,000 clones, 80% to 90% of which are singletons. Sequenced material: PBMCs. The receptors shown here come from a human donor with T large granular lymphocyte leukemia. Some clones in this sample may be carry-over from other donors' samples.

This chain joins TRBV5-4 and TRBJ2-5; TRBD1 matches 11 bases. The CDR3 is 15 amino acids. In germline, CDR1 is SGHNT, CDR2 YYREEE (reference sequence). The J segment lost 5 bases and the V segment lost 1 base, leaving 4 bases of the junction unmatched. The CDR3 here is CASSLRTGGLETQYF. CDR3 coding DNA: TGTGCCAGCAGCTTGCGGACAGGGGGCCTTGAGACCCAGTACTTC.

This clone has just a few counts. V is TRBV6-1 and J is TRBJ1-5; D possibly corresponds to TRBD1 (5 bases). Germline V CDR1 and CDR2: MNHNS, SASEGT. V dropped 3 bases and J dropped 4 bases, with 13 bases sitting between them. The CDR3 is made up of 15 amino acids. CDR3 loop: CASSEGRQWNQPQHF. The CDR3 coding sequence is TGTGCCAGCAGTGAGGGCAGACAGTGGAATCAGCCCCAGCATTTT.

For the CDR3, the DNA is TGTGCCAGCAGGAGGGAGTATTGGACTGAAGCTTTCTTT. Amino acid sequence: CASRREYWTEAFF. The chain uses TRBV6-4 and TRBJ1-1; D call uncertain. Germline V gene lookup returns CDR1 MRHNA and CDR2 SNTAGT. CDR3 length: 13 residues. V was pared by 6 bases and J by 5 bases, with 13 bases between.

V usage is TRBV7-2 and J usage is TRBJ1-6; D is ambiguous. The CDR3 has 15 residues. In germline, CDR1 is SGHTA, CDR2 FQGNSA. V lost 1 base and J lost 8, with 12 bases in between. The CDR3 region has the DNA TGTGCCAGCAGCTTAGGCCCCCTCGGGTATTCACCCCTCCACTTT. This codes for CASSLGPLGYSPLHF. The whole variable domain, remainder taken from reference TRBV7-2 and TRBJ1-6, is GAGVSQSPSNKVTEKGKDVELRCDPISGHTALYWYRQSLGQGLEFLIYFQGNSAPDKSGLPSDRFSAERTGGSVSTLTIQRTQQEDSAVYLCASSLGPLGYSPLHFGNGTRLTVT.

This chain joins TRBV4-2 and TRBJ2-2; possible D gene TRBD2, 6 bases. The V and J ends lost 4 bases and 7 bases respectively, with 19 bases between them. Germline lookup yields CDR1 LGHNA and CDR2 YNFKEQ. The CDR3 runs to 16 residues. CDR3 sequence reads: CASSREDGTDYGELFF. CDR3 nucleotides: TGTGCCAGCAGCCGAGAAGACGGGACGGACTACGGGGAGCTGTTTTTT.

This chain connects TRBV5-1 to TRBJ2-2; D might be TRBD1 or TRBD2, each matching 5 bases. Trimming pared 8 bases from V and 4 bases from J, leaving 15 bases between. This CDR3 comprises 14 residues. In germline, CDR1 is SGHRS, CDR2 YFSETQ. In nucleotides, the CDR3 is TGCGCCAGTACTGAGGGGTGGAGCACCGGGGAGCTGTTTTTT. Protein: CASTEGWSTGELFF.

The chain couples TRBV4-3 to TRBJ2-5; 8 positions agree with TRBD2. From germline, CDR1 is LGHNA and CDR2 YSLEER. J was trimmed by 1 base and V by 0 bases; bases with no gene match: 1. This CDR3 is 15 amino acids long. CDR3: CASSQDRGGQETQYF. In DNA, the CDR3 is TGCGCCAGCAGCCAAGACCGGGGGGGCCAAGAGACCCAGTACTTC.

This chain links TRBV30 with TRBJ1-1, with 7 bases aligning to TRBD1. The CDR3 is made up of 13 amino acids. Germline CDR1 is GTSNPN and CDR2 is SVGIG (reference sequence). V dropped 8 bases and J dropped 3; count of bases not matched to a gene: 9. CDR3 loop: CAGTRQGYTEAFF. The CDR3 region has the DNA TGTGCCGGGACCCGACAGGGTTACACTGAAGCTTTCTTT.

The chain uses TRBV7-2 and TRBJ2-7; 8 bases are a match to TRBD2. The CDR3 is 15 amino acids. Trimming took 5 bases from V and 0 from J; bases not matched to a gene: 6. Germline V gene sequence: CDR1 SGHTA, CDR2 FQGNSA. The CDR3 coding sequence is TGTGCCAGCAGCCCTCCGGGGGGGAGCTCCTACGAGCAGTACTTC. It codes for CASSPPGGSSYEQYF.

This clone came up once. The chain employs TRBV30 and TRBJ2-3, with D hard to call. Germline values: CDR1 GTSNPN, CDR2 SVGIG (reference sequence). There are 10 residues in the CDR3. Trimming pared 5 bases from V and 3 bases from J, leaving 3 bases between. As DNA, the CDR3 is TGTGCCTGGTCGACAGATACGCAGTATTTT. Protein: CAWSTDTQYF. The complete variable domain, with remaining parts taken from reference TRBV30 and TRBJ2-3, reads SQTIHQWPATLVQPVGSPLSLECTVEGTSNPNLYWYRQAAGRGLQLLFYSVGIGQISSEVPQNLSASRPQDRQFILSSKKLLLSDSGFYLCAWSTDTQYFGPGTRLTVL.

Here the CDR3 reads CSVVTGSTGANVLTF. The CDR3 DNA sequence: TGCAGCGTTGTGACAGGTAGTACTGGGGCCAACGTCCTGACTTTC. The rearrangement links TRBV29-1 to TRBJ2-6; the D gene is possibly TRBD1 (6 bases). Germline CDR1 is SQVTM and CDR2 is ANQGSEA. Trimming left V 4 bases short and J 2 bases short, with 12 bases between. This CDR3 is built from 15 residues.

CDR3: CASSPGQLNPDTQYF. The DNA of the CDR3 is TGTGCCAGCAGCCCGGGACAGCTCAATCCAGATACGCAGTATTTT. The V and J genes are TRBV5-6 and TRBJ2-3; 7 nucleotides line up with TRBD1. V shed 4 bases and J 4 bases; nucleotides not matched to a gene: 9. CDR3 size: 15 residues. The germline V gene has CDR1 SGHDT and CDR2 YYEEEE.

The chain carries TRBV6-1 and TRBJ1-5, with D perhaps matching TRBD1 (6 bases). Between the trimmed V and J ends, which lost 2 bases and 7 bases, there was a span of 15 bases. This CDR3 has 15 residues. Looked up from germline, CDR1 is MNHNS and CDR2 is SASEGT. The CDR3: CASSETQGRGQPQHF. The CDR3 DNA sequence: TGTGCCAGCAGTGAAACCCAGGGGAGAGGGCAGCCCCAGCATTTT.

The rearrangement uses TRBV5-1 and TRBJ2-1; 8 positions agree with TRBD1. The CDR3 loop spans 16 amino acids. Per germline, CDR1 SGHRS and CDR2 YFSETQ. V shed 4 bases and J 4 bases; nucleotides not matched to a gene: 10. The CDR3 region is CASSPKDRVSYNEQFF. CDR3 sequence (DNA): TGCGCCAGCAGCCCAAAGGACAGGGTATCGTACAATGAGCAGTTCTTC. The variable domain in full, completed from reference TRBV5-1 and TRBJ2-1, reads KAGVTQTPRYLIKTRGQQVTLSCSPISGHRSVSWYQQTPGQGLQFLFEYFSETQRNKGNFPGRFSGRQFSNSRSEMNVSTLELGDSALYLCASSPKDRVSYNEQFFGPGTRLTVL.

The chain has TRBV19 and TRBJ1-1; tentatively, D is TRBD1 (5 bases). The germline gives CDR1 LNHDA, CDR2 SQIVND (reference sequence). The CDR3 contains 15 residues. The germline V and J ends were trimmed by 4 bases and 5 bases, with 17 bases remaining between them. The CDR3 region has the DNA TGTGCCAGTAGTACGCCTGGGAAGGGGTGGACTGAAGCTTTCTTT. It is translated as CASSTPGKGWTEAFF.

The genes are TRBV27 and TRBJ2-1; 15 nucleotides line up with TRBD2. CDR3 size: 18 residues. CDR1 and CDR2 (germline): MNHEY, SMNVEV (reference sequence). V trimming: 5 bases; J trimming: 2 bases; junction bases outside the gene matches: 7. CDR3 sequence (DNA): TGTGCCAGCAGTAAGGGACTAGCGGGGGGATCGGCCTACAATGAGCAGTTCTTC. As protein: CASSKGLAGGSAYNEQFF.

The CDR3 here is CASSLPGPPRAFF. CDR3 in DNA: TGTGCCAGCAGCTTGCCCGGGCCCCCGAGGGCTTTCTTT. The rearrangement links TRBV7-9 to TRBJ1-1; D remains unclear. There are 13 residues in the CDR3. Germline V gene sequence: CDR1 SEHNR, CDR2 FQNEAQ (reference sequence). Trimming took 3 bases from V and 11 from J, leaving 16 bases between them.

The chain employs TRBV18 and TRBJ1-5, with 9 bases that match TRBD1. The CDR3 loop spans 15 amino acids. CDR1 and CDR2 from the germline V gene are KGHSH and LQKENI. The junction had 5 bases not matched to a gene; V was cut back by 5 bases and J by 3 bases. In nucleotides, the CDR3 is TGTGCCAGCTCAGCACAGGGGGCGGACAATCAGCCCCAGCATTTT. Protein product: CASSAQGADNQPQHF.

V is TRBV9 and J is TRBJ1-6; D is unclear. V lost 1 base to trimming and J lost 4 bases, with 3 bases between them. This CDR3 is 13 amino acids long. CDR1 SGDLS and CDR2 YYNGEE come from the germline V gene. The CDR3: CASSVLYNSPLHF. The CDR3 nucleotides are TGTGCCAGCAGCGTACTTTATAATTCACCCCTCCACTTT.

The chain links TRBV4-3 to TRBJ1-1; no firm D call. Germline V gene sequence: CDR1 LGHNA, CDR2 YSLEER. V was pared by 0 bases and J by 1 base, with 9 bases between. The CDR3 consists of 15 residues. The CDR3 loop reads CASSQDHKRNTEAFF. The DNA of the CDR3 is TGCGCCAGCAGCCAAGATCATAAGAGGAACACTGAAGCTTTCTTT.

The chain uses TRBV5-1 and TRBJ1-2, with 7 bases that match TRBD1. V lost 3 bases and J lost 6; bases outside the gene matches: 11. The germline gives CDR1 SGHRS, CDR2 YFSETQ. The CDR3 runs 15 residues. CDR3 sequence reads: CASSSPGQATHGYTF. CDR3 coding DNA: TGCGCCAGCAGCTCCCCCGGACAGGCAACCCATGGCTACACCTTC.

Written as DNA, the CDR3 is TGTGCCAGCACTCCAGCGGTCACCGGGGAGCTGTTTTTT. Translating it yields CASTPAVTGELFF. The rearrangement uses TRBV28 and TRBJ2-2; a possible D gene is TRBD2 (5 bases). The CDR3 runs to 13 residues. V lost 7 bases to trimming and J lost 4 bases, with 10 bases between them. Germline CDR1 and CDR2: MDHEN and SYDVKM.

The chain combines TRBV28 with TRBJ1-3; no clear D. Germline V gives CDR1 MDHEN, CDR2 SYDVKM. The V and J ends lost 8 bases and 0 bases respectively, with 11 bases between them. The CDR3 runs 14 residues. Here the CDR3 reads CASAQHSSGNTIYF. CDR3 nucleotides: TGTGCCAGCGCCCAGCATAGCTCTGGAAACACCATATATTTT.

This chain links TRBV6-5 with TRBJ2-7; D gene ambiguous. Germline CDR1 reads MNHEY; CDR2 reads SVGAGI. V dropped 6 bases and J dropped 5 bases, with 11 bases sitting between them. The CDR3 is 12 residues long. The CDR3 DNA is TGTGCCAGCAGCCGACCGGACCACGAGCAGTACTTC. As protein: CASSRPDHEQYF.

The rearrangement joins TRBV5-1 to TRBJ2-6; D may correspond to TRBD1 or TRBD2 (5 bases each). V lost 6 bases and J 0 bases, leaving 16 bases between the germline ends. In germline, CDR1 is SGHRS, CDR2 YFSETQ. The CDR3 is 17 residues long. The CDR3 DNA sequence: TGCGCCAGCACCCGGGGCGGACTCGGCTCTGGGGCCAACGTCCTGACTTTC. Encoded protein: CASTRGGLGSGANVLTF.

The chain recombines TRBV4-1 with TRBJ1-3; no clear D. This CDR3 comprises 18 residues. Trimming left V 0 bases short and J 0 bases short, with 15 bases between. Germline lookup yields CDR1 MGHRA and CDR2 YSYEKL. CDR3 DNA sequence: TGCGCCAGCAGCCAAGACTCCGGCAGAAGAGGCTCTGGAAACACCATATATTTT. Protein sequence: CASSQDSGRRGSGNTIYF.

This clone was observed a few times. V is TRBV6-5 and J is TRBJ2-2, with unresolved D. CDR1 and CDR2 from the germline V gene are MNHEY and SVGAGI. Trimming left V 0 bases short and J 4 bases short, with 3 bases between. This CDR3 comprises 13 residues. The CDR3 loop reads CASSYSATGELFF. In nucleotides, the CDR3 is TGTGCCAGCAGTTACTCCGCCACCGGGGAGCTGTTTTTT.

This sequence joins TRBV27 and TRBJ2-1; 8 bases are a match to TRBD2. The CDR3 is 15 residues long. From germline, CDR1 is MNHEY and CDR2 SMNVEV (reference sequence). The J segment lost 0 bases and the V segment lost 7 bases, leaving 5 bases of the junction unmatched. In nucleotides, the CDR3 is TGTGCCAGCAACATTGCGGGGGGCTCCTACAATGAGCAGTTCTTC. It codes for CASNIAGGSYNEQFF.